The present TCR beta chain was sequenced within a study of T cell responses to AZD1222 COVID-19 vaccine. This CDR3 region has 15 residues. Germline V gene sequence: CDR1 GTSNPN, CDR2 SVGIG (reference sequence). Trimming removed 1 base from V and 0 bases from J, with 11 bases in between. TCRdb's copy holds only in-frame clones and misses some; the assay was immunoSEQ multiplex PCR. The repertoire holds about 120,000 clones, approximately 90% seen once, with approximately 2.6% in the top ten. Sequenced here: peripheral blood, sampled 28 days after the second AZD1222 dose. The rearrangement links TRBV30 to TRBJ2-3; maybe TRBD2 (7 bases). This TCR came from an adult who received the AZD1222 COVID-19 vaccine. The chain's CDR3 is CAWSARGLSTDTQYF. CDR3 DNA sequence: TGTGCCTGGAGTGCGCGGGGGCTAAGCACAGATACGCAGTATTTT.